This TCR beta chain comes out of a study of CD8 T cells in Susac syndrome (dated by TCRdb to the late 2010s). Notes on the research overall: Repertoire sequencing was used to test whether CD8+ T cell activation and differentiation in Susac syndrome was antigen driven.

What the study reported, not specific to this receptor: The number of individuals in the TCR sequencing and HLA analysis was acknowledged as relatively small.

Peripheral blood CD8+ and CD4+ T cells from healthy donors, Susac syndrome patients and multiple sclerosis patients were profiled using high-throughput TCR beta sequencing. Healthy donors were included as age- and sex-matched controls. Bulk CD8+ and CD4+ T cells were purified magnetically by negative isolation, whereas CD8+ TEMRA cells were enriched by FACS. Blood was drawn into EDTA tubes, processed within 24 hours, and PBMCs were isolated by density gradient centrifugation. PBMCs intended for TCR sequencing were cryopreserved in liquid nitrogen and thawed later in a water bath at 37 degrees C. Purity of sorted or isolated CD4+, CD8+ and CD8+ TEMRA cells was at least 90%. The CDR3 measures 16 amino acids from cysteine to phenylalanine. The retained sequence is limited to the CDR3, 48 bases, with the frame set at the first base. The germline V and J ends show losses of 6 bases and 0 bases respectively, and no gene match explains 11 bases of the junction. The germline V gene encodes CDR1 LNHDA and CDR2 SQIVND (reference sequence).

Remarks on this clonotype: No antigen is known for it. No base quality information exists; no much larger clone differs at one position.

RNA was extracted using the RNeasy kit, and about 0.5 to 1 ug of the RNA was reverse transcribed with random hexamers. TCR beta CDR3 regions were amplified with the immunoSEQ multiplex PCR assay covering 54 Vbeta and 13 Jbeta segments. PCR amplification bias was corrected using a synthetic template baseline for primer optimization and computational correction. The source study handled its data this way. Reads were annotated to V, D and J genes per IMGT and analyzed with immunoSEQ Analyzer, keeping only productive sequences. Clonality was computed as one minus Shannon entropy normalized by log2 of the number of productive unique sequences. Public and private clones were assessed among the 100 most prevalent clones of each patient and control. Susac-specific clones were defined as absent from healthy and MS cohorts, 850 to 1,300 published viral clones and other ImmuneACCESS disease sequences. TCRdb's own reprocessing of the public reads used fastp at Q25 and MiXCR and kept productive beta chains. Each entry merges the rows of one CDR3 protein and shows their most common DNA and genes. These V and J calls are TCRdb output, not the study's own analysis. For this sample there are approximately 120,000 distinct CDR3 sequences; 90% to 98% appear just once. 0.096% of the sample belongs to the ten largest clones.

Sequenced input: CD4+ T cells from PBMCs. The chain is made from TRBV19 and TRBJ2-7; TRBD2 fits 7 bases in the junction. The clonotype originates from a human donor in good health. The sequence in DNA is TGTGCCAGTAGGCATATTTTCGGCGGGGGCTCCTACGAGCAGTACTTC. Its translation is CASRHIFGGGSYEQYF.